These 29 T cell receptor beta chains originate from one sample sequenced in a study of T-cell memory formation after mild COVID-19. TCRdb re-derived calls from the 5' RACE reads in MiXCR, one entry per CDR3 protein. The profile shows about 350,000 distinct CDR3 sequences, 25% to 30% of them singletons. Material: PBMCs or a T cell subset sorted from them (not recorded which). The origin of the receptors is an adult woman who had mild COVID-19 (a few samples of this study predate the infection). Cell type and time point are not known.

V is TRBV5-1 and J is TRBJ1-3; D is perhaps TRBD1 (5 bases). The CDR3 totals 15 residues. The V gene lost 4 bases and the J gene lost 0 bases, with 11 bases spanning the gap. CDR1 is SGHRS, CDR2 YFSETQ, per germline. The CDR3 region has the DNA TGCGCCAGCAGCCCGGGGGGAAACTCTGGAAACACCATATATTTT. Protein: CASSPGGNSGNTIYF.

This clonotype is a singleton in its sample. The genes are TRBV7-9 and TRBJ2-5; 11 bases match TRBD2. The CDR3 extends over 17 amino acids. Germline V gives CDR1 SEHNR, CDR2 FQNEAQ (reference sequence). V trimming: 2 bases; J trimming: 3 bases; junction bases outside the gene matches: 8. In DNA, the CDR3 is TGTGCCAGCAGCTTACCAACTAGCGGGGGATCAGAAGAGACCCAGTACTTC. Its translation is CASSLPTSGGSEETQYF.

This clonotype was seen a handful of times. V is TRBV4-2 and J is TRBJ2-5; no firm D call. The germline V gene has CDR1 LGHNA and CDR2 YNFKEQ. The CDR3 is 12 amino acids. Deletions cut 5 bases from V and 0 bases from J, with 4 bases between. The CDR3 region is CASSGNQETQYF. CDR3 sequence (DNA): TGTGCCAGCAGCGGGAACCAAGAGACCCAGTACTTC.

V gene TRBV11-3 combines with J gene TRBJ2-3, with 8 positions matching TRBD1. This CDR3 is built from 14 residues. With V trimmed by 5 bases and J by 5 bases, 6 bases remained unmatched. The germline CDR1 and CDR2 sequences are SGHNT and YENEEA. The CDR3 DNA sequence: TGTGCCAGCAGCGAAGGGACAGGACGAGATACGCAGTATTTT. Translation gives CASSEGTGRDTQYF. Using reference TRBV11-3 and TRBJ2-3 for the parts outside the CDR3, the full variable domain is EAGVVQSPRYKIIEKKQPVAFWCNPISGHNTLYWYLQNLGQGPELLIRYENEEAVDDSQLPKDRFSAERLKGVDSTLKIQPAELGDSAVYLCASSEGTGRDTQYFGPGTRLTVL.

This clonotype was detected a few times. The V gene is TRBV5-1, the J gene TRBJ2-1; TRBD1 agrees at 10 bases. Looked up from germline, CDR1 is SGHRS and CDR2 is YFSETQ. V shed 4 bases and J 6 bases; nucleotides not matched to a gene: 7. The length of the CDR3 is 15 residues. This CDR3 is CASSAGQGGPNEQFF. CDR3 nucleotides: TGCGCCAGCAGCGCCGGACAGGGGGGCCCCAATGAGCAGTTCTTC.

The chain is built from TRBV5-1 and TRBJ1-2, with unresolved D. V shed 0 bases and J shed 4 bases, with 16 bases lying between them. The CDR3 sequence is 16 residues long. CDR1 SGHRS and CDR2 YFSETQ come from the germline V gene. CDR3: CASSLDPRSSSYGYTF. For the CDR3, the DNA is TGCGCCAGCAGCTTGGATCCTCGGTCCTCTAGCTATGGCTACACCTTC.

The rearrangement uses TRBV15 and TRBJ2-3, with TRBD2 matching 9 bases. The V gene's germline CDR1 is LNHNV and CDR2 YYDKDF (reference sequence). This CDR3 contains 18 residues. The V gene end was trimmed by 5 bases and the J gene end by 2 bases; junction bases not matched to a gene: 14. This chain's CDR3 is CATSWLGGLAGFTDTQYF. The CDR3 nucleotides are TGTGCCACCAGCTGGTTAGGTGGGCTAGCGGGGTTCACAGATACGCAGTATTTT.

The V call is TRBV18, the J call TRBJ2-5; the D is unclear. Germline V gene sequence: CDR1 KGHSH, CDR2 LQKENI. V lost 4 bases and J lost 4, with 7 bases in between. The CDR3 is made up of 12 amino acids. CDR3 in amino acids: CASSRPLETQYF. In nucleotides, the CDR3 is TGTGCCAGCTCACGCCCTTTAGAGACCCAGTACTTC.

This clonotype was recorded a few times. The rearrangement joins TRBV24-1 to TRBJ2-3; the match to TRBD2 covers 7 bases. In germline, CDR1 is KGHDR, CDR2 SFDVKD. The CDR3 spans 17 residues. V shed 0 bases, J shed 5 bases, and the junction held 10 bases outside the gene matches. CDR3 bases: TGTGCCACCAGTGATTTGATTACGGGAGGAGGAGGAGATACGCAGTATTTT. It specifies CATSDLITGGGGDTQYF.

This clonotype was seen more than once but under ten times. The chain recombines TRBV3-1 with TRBJ2-1, with TRBD2 matching 8 bases. This CDR3 spans 16 amino acids. The V gene end was trimmed by 1 base and the J gene end by 6 bases; junction bases not matched to a gene: 8. Germline V gives CDR1 LGHDT, CDR2 YNNKEL (reference sequence). The CDR3 bases are TGTGCCAGCAGCCAAGGTCCGGGGGGGCCTTTCAATGAGCAGTTCTTC. Encoded protein: CASSQGPGGPFNEQFF.

The table lists this clonotype with a few counts. The V gene is TRBV12-3 or TRBV12-4, the J gene TRBJ2-1; a weak D match, TRBD1 (6 bases). The CDR3 has 15 amino acids. V dropped 6 bases and J dropped 4 bases, with 16 bases sitting between them. CDR3 coding DNA: TGTGCCAGCAGCCCTTCCGGGACAACGTACAATGAGCAGTTCTTC. It is translated as CASSPSGTTYNEQFF.

V usage is TRBV4-3 and J usage is TRBJ2-1, with a tentative D call TRBD2 (6 bases). The V end lost 0 bases, the J end lost 6 bases, and 18 bases lay between the germline ends. The CDR3 runs to 17 residues. Germline CDR1 reads LGHNA; CDR2 reads YSLEER. CDR3 sequence reads: CASSQEGGGPGGNEQFF. The CDR3 DNA reads TGCGCCAGCAGCCAAGAGGGTGGAGGCCCCGGGGGCAATGAGCAGTTCTTC.

This sequence joins TRBV20-1 and TRBJ2-3; D is unresolved. V lost 2 bases, J lost 10 bases, and 13 bases lay in between. The length of the CDR3 is 12 residues. Per germline, CDR1 DFQATT and CDR2 SNEGSKA (reference sequence). The DNA for the CDR3 is TGCAGTGCTAGATTAGTCCCCCATCCGCAGTATTTT. Translation: CSARLVPHPQYF.

This clonotype has just a few counts. The J gene is TRBJ2-7, the V gene TRBV7-2; 7 bases match TRBD2. CDR1 and CDR2 from the germline V gene are SGHTA and FQGNSA. V shed 5 bases and J 2 bases; nucleotides not matched to a gene: 9. The length of the CDR3 is 15 residues. Written as DNA, the CDR3 is TGTGCCAGCAGCCGAGCGGGACTCGACGCCTACGAGCAGTACTTC. Translation: CASSRAGLDAYEQYF.

The chain has TRBV11-2 and TRBJ2-5; tentatively, D is TRBD2 (6 bases). Trimming took 7 bases from V and 3 from J, leaving 15 bases between them. The length of the CDR3 is 14 residues. CDR1 is SGHAT and CDR2 is FQNNGV in the germline V gene. The DNA of the CDR3 is TGTGCCAGCACCCACCGTTGGGGGGAAGAGACCCAGTACTTC. This translates into CASTHRWGEETQYF.

This clonotype was seen ten or more times. The DNA for the CDR3 is TGTGCCAGCAGTCCTAGTGCAGATACGCAGTATTTT. Protein: CASSPSADTQYF. This rearrangement joins TRBV12-3 or TRBV12-4 to TRBJ2-3; D remains unclear. This CDR3 comprises 12 residues. Trimming removed 5 bases from V and 4 bases from J, with 7 bases in between.

The chain uses TRBV14 and TRBJ2-1; 8 positions match TRBD2. Germline CDR1 is SGHDN and CDR2 is FVKESK. The CDR3 length is 16 residues. V lost 3 bases to trimming and J lost 4 bases; unmatched junction nucleotides: 8. The CDR3 protein is CASSHRAGVGYNEQFF. In DNA form, the CDR3 reads TGTGCCAGCAGCCACCGAGCGGGAGTTGGGTACAATGAGCAGTTCTTC.

This clonotype was counted a few times. The J gene is TRBJ2-3, the V gene TRBV11-2, with 15 bases identical to TRBD2. There are 17 residues in the CDR3. The V gene's germline CDR1 is SGHAT and CDR2 FQNNGV. The J segment lost 0 bases and the V segment lost 6 bases, leaving 4 bases of the junction unmatched. The CDR3 reads CASRGTSGRHSTDTQYF. CDR3 sequence (DNA): TGTGCCAGCAGAGGGACTAGCGGGAGGCATAGCACAGATACGCAGTATTTT.

This clonotype came up a few times. The chain combines TRBV29-1 with TRBJ1-1, with a possible D match to TRBD1 (5 bases). This CDR3 has 12 residues. The germline V gene encodes CDR1 SQVTM and CDR2 ANQGSEA. V was trimmed by 8 bases and J by 3 bases, leaving 13 bases between them. As DNA, the CDR3 is TGCAGCTTGAAGGGGACGGACACTGAAGCTTTCTTT. This encodes CSLKGTDTEAFF.

V usage is TRBV6-5 and J usage is TRBJ2-7; tentatively, D is TRBD1 (6 bases). The germline CDR1 and CDR2 sequences are MNHEY and SVGAGI. The CDR3 sequence is 14 residues long. V was pared by 2 bases and J by 6 bases, with 14 bases between. The CDR3 here is CASSYHNRDIEQYF. The CDR3 DNA is TGTGCCAGCAGTTACCATAACCGGGACATCGAGCAGTACTTC.

The rearrangement joins TRBV7-8 to TRBJ2-5, with 12 bases that match TRBD2. The V gene's germline CDR1 is SGHVS and CDR2 FQNEAQ. The V and J ends lost 2 bases and 2 bases, in that order; junction bases with no gene match: 18. The CDR3 sequence is 21 residues long. This chain's CDR3 is CASSLSKSPGLAGLRQETQYF. The CDR3 nucleotides read TGTGCCAGCAGCTTAAGTAAAAGTCCTGGACTAGCGGGACTGCGGCAAGAGACCCAGTACTTC.

This chain uses TRBV13 with TRBJ2-6; the D gene could be TRBD1 or TRBD2 (6 bases each). CDR1 and CDR2 (germline): PRHDT, FYEKMQ (reference sequence). CDR3 length: 17 residues. Deletions cut 4 bases from V and 10 bases from J, with 23 bases between. The CDR3 sequence: CASSSVGGPDLGNVLTF. In DNA form, the CDR3 reads TGTGCCAGCAGCTCAGTTGGGGGGCCCGACCTCGGGAACGTCCTGACTTTC.

This clonotype was seen repeatedly, ten times or more. This rearrangement joins TRBV7-2 to TRBJ2-5, with D perhaps matching TRBD2 (5 bases). This CDR3 is built from 13 residues. Germline V gene data show CDR1 as SGHTA and CDR2 as FQGNSA. Trimming took off 2 bases at V and 4 bases at J, with 8 bases between the two ends. In DNA, the CDR3 is TGTGCCAGCAGCTTACAGGCGGGAGAGACCCAGTACTTC. This translates into CASSLQAGETQYF.

This clonotype has a count of ten or more. The chain has TRBV12-3 or TRBV12-4 and TRBJ2-1; D gene uncertain. Trimming stripped 4 bases from V and 10 bases from J, with 11 bases between. The length of the CDR3 is 12 residues. The CDR3 sequence: CASSSRVGEQFF. The CDR3 DNA sequence: TGTGCCAGCAGTTCCCGGGTAGGAGAGCAGTTCTTC.

This clonotype was observed a few times. The gene calls are TRBV5-6 and TRBJ2-1; a weak D match, TRBD1 (6 bases). The CDR3 runs 12 residues. Trimming removed 5 bases at V and 8 bases at J, with 11 bases between. The germline gives CDR1 SGHDT, CDR2 YYEEEE. Here the CDR3 DNA reads TGTGCCAGCAGTCTCCAGGGGCATGAGCAGTTCTTC. As protein: CASSLQGHEQFF.

Only a few counts were recorded for this clonotype. V and J are TRBV12-3 or TRBV12-4 and TRBJ2-5, with 10 bases aligning to TRBD2. Unmatched junction bases numbered 8, after V lost 8 bases and J lost 5 bases. The CDR3 runs 14 residues. CDR3 in amino acids: CASALAGAGETQYF. CDR3 coding DNA: TGTGCCAGCGCTCTAGCGGGGGCGGGGGAGACCCAGTACTTC.

This clonotype was observed a handful of times. This sequence joins TRBV29-1 and TRBJ2-7; TRBD2 matches 14 bases. Losses at the gene ends were 1 base for V and 2 bases for J; bases not matched to a gene: 4. The CDR3 runs 16 residues. CDR1 SQVTM and CDR2 ANQGSEA come from the germline V gene. DNA for the CDR3: TGCAGCGTTGAAGTTGCGACTAGCGGGAGGGCCTACGAGCAGTACTTC. It translates to CSVEVATSGRAYEQYF.

V gene TRBV5-5 combines with J gene TRBJ1-1; D is undetermined. V was shortened by 5 bases and J by 1 base, with 12 bases between the two germline ends. Germline V CDR1 and CDR2: SGHKS, YYEKEE (reference sequence). The CDR3 has 14 residues. The DNA of the CDR3 is TGTGCCAGCAGATTCAGGCCTGGGAACACTGAAGCTTTCTTT. Translating gives CASRFRPGNTEAFF.

This chain joins TRBV27 and TRBJ1-6, with a possible D match to TRBD1 (5 bases). V was trimmed by 6 bases and J by 5 bases, leaving 8 bases between them. The CDR3 length is 13 residues. Germline loops: CDR1 MNHEY, CDR2 SMNVEV (reference sequence). The CDR3 sequence: CASSRGHNSPLHF. As DNA, the CDR3 is TGTGCCAGCAGCCGGGGACATAATTCACCCCTCCACTTT.